This section outlines one T cell receptor beta chain sequence together with its context. The CDR3 has 15 amino acids. The V and J ends lost 5 bases and 6 bases respectively, with 18 bases between them. Germline assignment: CDR1 SGHTA and CDR2 FQGNSA. This specimen comes from a study of blood T cell repertoires in COVID-19. The table came from immunoSEQ multiplex PCR; TCRdb's copy has only in-frame clones and leaves some out. The sample consists of some 300,000 clones, around 87% of them appearing once. Followed longitudinally, the Seattle patients had been enrolled during active infection. The sample was peripheral blood. The chain has TRBV7-2 and TRBJ2-3; D is uncertain. The sequence was obtained from a middle-aged woman with COVID-19, enrolled during active disease. CDR3 region: CASSPPFPGRDTQYF. Here the CDR3 DNA reads TGTGCCAGCAGCCCCCCGTTCCCCGGTCGGGATACGCAGTATTTT.